This T cell receptor (beta chain) is from a study of blood T cells in healthy people across ages (dated by TCRdb to the mid-2010s). Concerning the study at large: Template switching captured roughly one uniquely barcoded TCR beta cDNA molecule per two T cells in model experiments. Two additional independent replicas of 1 million unique cDNA reads from the same blood draw were analyzed for two donors (one aged 18 to 30 and one aged 80 or older). Using deep sequencing normalized with unique cDNA molecular identifiers, the study measured how TCR beta repertoire diversity changes with age. Four age groups were formed from the donors: young (average 16 years), middle-aged (around 39), aged (62) and long-lived (about 75). To avoid experimental bias, donors of different ages were randomly spread across the sequencing lanes. General study outcomes and caveats: Total diversity estimates from one million sequenced T cells were considered lower bounds and underestimates. Because the CMV infection status of the donors was unknown, age-related changes in expanded clonotypes may potentially have been confounded. A strong correlation was found between observed TCR beta diversity and the percentage of naive T cells measured by flow cytometry. Compared with the aged group, the long-lived group had more naive CD4+ T cells, fewer expanded clones and increased TCR diversity, suggesting age selection. Observed TCR beta diversity per million T cells fell roughly linearly with age, and a significant reduction was already apparent by age around 40. Since profiling was done on bulk unsorted PBMCs, naive and antigen-experienced compartments could not be conclusively compared.

Donors were under 40 systemically healthy Caucasian individuals from Russia aged roughly 6 to 95 years. Each donor gave ten milliliters of peripheral blood, drawn into EDTA-treated Vacutainer tubes. Ficoll-Paque density-gradient centrifugation was used to isolate PBMCs, with at least 6 million per sample. Trizol reagent was used to extract total RNA from the PBMCs, yielding at least 6 micrograms per sample. For every donor, flow cytometry on a PBMC aliquot measured the percentage of naive CD45RAhigh/CD27high T cells. This clonotype was seen a handful of times. Its antigen is unknown. Within one base of it there is no much larger clone, and no base qualities were kept. Taken from cysteine to phenylalanine, the CDR3 has 14 residues. Only the CDR3 DNA stays, 42 bases, in frame from base 1. Trimming takes 5 bases from V and 1 base from J, and the germline ends sit 11 bases apart. As encoded in the germline V gene, CDR1 is SGHVS while CDR2 is FNYEAQ.

The library was prepared using 5' RACE. A second PCR of roughly 6 to 12 cycles was performed with a sample-barcoded 5' primer and a J-beta primer mix. Each TCR beta cDNA molecule received a unique molecular identifier from a template-switch 5' adaptor carrying 12 random nucleotides. At least 3 million CDR3-containing paired-end reads were obtained from each sample. First-strand cDNA synthesis was performed from all RNA using the Mint cDNA synthesis kit, with priming by a TRBC-specific oligonucleotide. Following uracil-DNA glycosylase treatment, a first 18-cycle PCR with universal primers M1SS and BC2_uni_R was performed on all cDNA. The paper's processing steps were these. For normalization, 1 million high-quality reads were randomly selected from each sample, with every read carrying a distinct molecular identifier. Instead of being binned into consensus sequences, reads that shared molecular identifiers were thrown out. MiTCR, run with a Q25 quality threshold and the strictest error-elimination algorithm, handled CDR3 identification, clonotype clustering and error correction. Lower-bound total TCR beta diversity was estimated with a nonparametric unseen species model using Euler transformation. TCRdb redid the processing of the public reads, applying fastp at Q25 and MiXCR, and retained in-frame beta chains. Each entry merges the rows of one CDR3 protein and shows their most common DNA and genes. Clone size and V and J calls follow TCRdb, not the original study. The sample profile shows fewer than 2 million distinct CDR3 sequences; 35% to 50% of them were found once. The ten largest clones add up to roughly 23% of the sample.

The TCR sequence derives from a human donor in good health. The V gene is TRBV7-6 and the J gene is TRBJ1-1; there is no confident call for the D gene. Material for sequencing was blood. Here the CDR3 is given as CASSLAHANTEAFF. In nucleotide form, the sequence is TGTGCCAGCAGCCTCGCACACGCGAACACTGAAGCTTTCTTT.